Listed below are T cell receptor beta chains from one sample, sequenced in a study of CXCR3-negative and CXCR3-positive naive CD8 T cells. TCRdb re-called the 5' RACE reads, yielding one record per CDR3 amino acid sequence without DNA. The table lists over 100,000 distinct CDR3 sequences, with approximately 0.29% in the top ten. Material for sequencing was naive CXCR3- CD8+ T cells from blood. These receptors were obtained from a human donor in good health. Some clones in this sample may be carry-over from other donors' samples. Each CDR3 is given with its conserved first and last residue.

V: TRBV20-1
J: TRBJ1-1
CDR3: CSARGLSELSEAFF

V: TRBV7-9
J: TRBJ2-1
CDR3: CASSLAQFAGGLGPYNEQFF

V: TRBV2
J: TRBJ2-7
CDR3: CASYLSERSSYEQYF

V: TRBV7-9
J: TRBJ2-7
CDR3: CASSPPGQDKFEQYF

V: TRBV9
J: TRBJ2-3
CDR3: CASSVEGLAGVVGTDTQYF

V: TRBV6-5
J: TRBJ2-1
CDR3: CASTGQAGNEQFF

V: TRBV6-6
J: TRBJ2-1
CDR3: CASSQTGTSRNNEQFF

V: TRBV5-1
J: TRBJ2-1
CDR3: CASSLGSGTYNEQFF

V: TRBV7-8
J: TRBJ2-5
CDR3: CASSPDDLVQETQYF

V: TRBV27
J: TRBJ1-1
CDR3: CASSFGGFTEAFF

V: TRBV12-3/TRBV12-4
J: TRBJ2-4
CDR3: CASSDVRTENIQYF